Shown below are 30 T cell receptor beta chains from a single sample sequenced in a study of post-analysis software for immune sequencing data (dated by TCRdb to the mid-2010s). What the work shows at the level of the full study, not this receptor alone: Roughly 5 TRBV segments, including TRBV5-6, TRBV5-1 and TRBV20-1, were significantly more frequent in patients than controls.

No antigen has been identified for these receptors. Receptor libraries were prepared by PCR. Sequencing was performed on an Illumina HiSeq 2500. To reduce PCR and sequencing biases, unique molecular identifiers were built into the TCR beta cDNA libraries. TCRdb trimmed public reads at Q25 via fastp, called clones via MiXCR and kept in-frame beta chains. Rows are unified per CDR3 protein, each entry keeping the most common DNA and genes. Recorded for this sample are a few hundred thousand distinct CDR3 sequences; less than 40% of them occurred a single time. The ten most abundant clones make up 4.5% to 5.5% of the sample. What was sequenced was blood. All receptors derive from a girl aged 5 to 17 with multiple sclerosis.

Remarks on this clonotype: Possible read error: a much larger clone is one base away. The genes are TRBV5-1 and TRBJ2-3; 7 positions match TRBD2. Trimming at V came to 4 bases and at J to 4 bases, leaving 9 bases not matched to a gene. The CDR3 is 15 residues long. Per germline, CDR1 SGHRS and CDR2 YFSETQ. CDR3 in amino acids: CASSVGGMDADTQYF. CDR3 bases: TGCGCCAGCAGCGTGGGAGGGATGGATGCAGATACGCAGTATTTT.

Worth noting for this clonotype: This may be a read error: a much more frequent sequence differs by one nucleotide. This chain joins TRBV5-1 and TRBJ2-5, with D hard to call. The CDR3 is 13 amino acids. Germline values: CDR1 SGHRS, CDR2 YFSETQ. Trimming took off 0 bases at V and 11 bases at J, with 14 bases between the two ends. The CDR3 loop is CASSLEVTGEQYF. As DNA, the CDR3 is TGCGCCAGCAGCTTGGAAGTGACCGGAGAGCAGTACTTC.

As regards this clonotype: Possible read error: a much larger clone is one base away. CDR3 residues: CASSLGLAGGPPNEQFF. The CDR3 bases are TGCGCCAGCAGCCTAGGACTAGCGGGAGGGCCACCCAATGAGCAGTTCTTC. The chain employs TRBV5-1 and TRBJ2-1, with 15 bases fitting TRBD2. This CDR3 region has 17 residues. Germline values: CDR1 SGHRS, CDR2 YFSETQ. The V segment lost 4 bases and the J segment 6 bases; nucleotides outside the gene matches: 8.

This clonotype was found once. The J gene is TRBJ2-5, the V gene TRBV27; no clear D. The germline V gene has CDR1 MNHEY and CDR2 SMNVEV (reference sequence). V lost 6 bases and J 11 bases, leaving 25 bases between the germline ends. This CDR3 has 15 amino acids. As DNA, the CDR3 is TGTGCCAGCAGCTTGGTTGGGGAAGGGATCTACGGGCAGTACTTC. Amino acids: CASSLVGEGIYGQYF.

This clonotype was seen just once. A much larger clone differs by one base, so this may be a read error. The V gene is TRBV7-9, the J gene TRBJ1-2; D uncertain. Deletions cut 5 bases from V and 6 bases from J, with 19 bases between. The length of the CDR3 is 15 residues. The germline V gene has CDR1 SEHNR and CDR2 FQNEAQ (reference sequence). CDR3 sequence reads: CASSPEREAPHGYTF. In nucleotides, the CDR3 is TGTGCCAGCAGCCCCGAGAGGGAGGCCCCCCATGGCTACACCTTC.

This clonotype was observed at least ten times. CDR3 DNA sequence: TGTGCCAGCAGCCAGACGGGACAGGGGGCGCAGGGCTATGGCTACACCTTC. Translating it yields CASSQTGQGAQGYGYTF. The chain employs TRBV11-2 and TRBJ1-2, with 12 bases aligning to TRBD1. V lost 5 bases and J lost 4; bases outside the gene matches: 11. This CDR3 has 17 amino acids. Germline V gene lookup returns CDR1 SGHAT and CDR2 FQNNGV.

The chain employs TRBV12-3 or TRBV12-4 and TRBJ2-4, with 9 positions matching TRBD2. Judging by the DNA end, TRBJ2-7 fits better; the J call may be wrong. The CDR3 contains 15 residues. The CDR3 loop is CASSLGGLARYEQYF. The CDR3 nucleotides are TGTGCCAGCAGTTTAGGGGGACTAGCTCGTTACGAGCAGTACTTC.

This clonotype was observed many times. The chain uses TRBV4-2 and TRBJ1-5; D gene ambiguous. The CDR3 covers 15 residues. V lost 2 bases and J lost 1, with 9 bases in between. Germline lookup yields CDR1 LGHNA and CDR2 YNFKEQ. CDR3 amino acids: CASSQYLGSNQPQHF. The CDR3 region has the DNA TGTGCCAGCAGCCAATACCTAGGCAGCAATCAGCCCCAGCATTTT.

Of note for this clonotype: A read error may explain this, as a much larger clone is one base away. This chain connects TRBV7-9 to TRBJ2-1; D uncertain. The ends were cut back, 5 bases at V and 6 bases at J, with 20 bases in the middle. The CDR3 covers 16 residues. The germline gives CDR1 SEHNR, CDR2 FQNEAQ (reference sequence). The CDR3 nucleotides are TGTGCCAGCAGCCCGCTCGACAATGCACTTAGCAATGAGCAGTTCTTC. Protein sequence: CASSPLDNALSNEQFF.

The table lists this clonotype with a count of one. This rearrangement joins TRBV15 to TRBJ2-3; TRBD2 matches at 10 bases. The CDR3 runs to 19 residues. Trimming cost V 0 bases and J 5 bases; bases outside gene matches: 14. Per germline, CDR1 LNHNV and CDR2 YYDKDF (reference sequence). The CDR3 DNA follows: TGTGCCACCAGCAGAGATATCGGGCTAGCGGGAGACGGGGGAGATACGCAGTATTTT. It is translated as CATSRDIGLAGDGGDTQYF.

This clonotype appeared a few times. The chain employs TRBV12-3 or TRBV12-4 and TRBJ1-1, with 10 bases that match TRBD1. The CDR3 runs 15 residues. The V and J ends lost 5 bases and 6 bases, in that order; junction bases with no gene match: 9. The CDR3 protein is CASSRPGTGVSEAFF. DNA of the CDR3: TGTGCCAGCAGTAGGCCCGGGACAGGGGTTTCTGAAGCTTTCTTT.

Only a few counts were recorded for this clonotype. A much larger clone differs from this one at a single base, so this may be a read error. The V and J genes are TRBV3-1 and TRBJ2-7; D is unclear. Trimming pared 1 base from V and 7 bases from J, leaving 5 bases between. Germline CDR1 is LGHDT and CDR2 is YNNKEL (reference sequence). The CDR3 consists of 11 residues. The CDR3 DNA is TGTGCCAGCAGCCAAGTCGGGGAGCAGTACTTC. Translating gives CASSQVGEQYF.

In this sample, this clonotype turned up many times. The chain links TRBV7-9 to TRBJ2-1; TRBD1 is a possible D gene (5 bases). The CDR3 is made up of 13 amino acids. V lost 5 bases, J lost 7 bases, and 12 bases lay in between. The germline CDR1 and CDR2 sequences are SEHNR and FQNEAQ (reference sequence). CDR3 amino acids: CASSRLHRNEQFF. The CDR3 region has the DNA TGTGCCAGCAGCCGGCTACACAGGAATGAGCAGTTCTTC. Full variable domain (remainder filled in from reference TRBV7-9 and TRBJ2-1): DTGVSQNPRHKITKRGQNVTFRCDPISEHNRLYWYRQTLGQGPEFLTYFQNEAQLEKSRLLSDRFSAERPKGSFSTLEIQRTEQGDSAMYLCASSRLHRNEQFFGPGTRLTVL.

About this clonotype: A much larger clone lies one base from this, so it may be a read error. V gene TRBV11-2 combines with J gene TRBJ2-5; 8 nucleotides line up with TRBD2. Germline CDR1 SGHAT, CDR2 FQNNGV. The CDR3 covers 14 residues. V gave up 5 bases and J gave up 4 bases; unmatched junction bases: 6. This CDR3 is CASSHGLAGETQYF. As DNA, the CDR3 is TGTGCCAGCAGCCACGGCCTAGCGGGAGAGACCCAGTACTTC.

Notes on this clonotype: This may be a read error: a much more frequent sequence differs by one nucleotide. The chain recombines TRBV27 with TRBJ1-2; D uncertain. In germline, CDR1 is MNHEY, CDR2 SMNVEV (reference sequence). The CDR3 length is 13 residues. CDR3 sequence (DNA): TGTGTCAGCAGTTTAGAGGGAACTTATGGCTACACCTTC. This codes for CVSSLEGTYGYTF.

This clonotype was observed a single time. Just one base apart from a much larger clone, this may be a read error. V and J are TRBV5-1 and TRBJ2-5; 12 bases map to TRBD2. The CDR3 loop spans 18 amino acids. From germline, CDR1 is SGHRS and CDR2 YFSETQ. The J segment lost 11 bases and the V segment lost 0 bases, leaving 17 bases of the junction unmatched. This CDR3 is CASSLGTSGAIRYNEQYF. As DNA, the CDR3 is TGCGCCAGCAGCTTGGGGACTAGCGGGGCTATAAGGTACAATGAGCAGTACTTC.

There are many counts of this clonotype. The chain carries TRBV29-1 and TRBJ2-1; TRBD2 is a possible D gene (5 bases). Germline V CDR1 and CDR2: SQVTM, ANQGSEA. The V end lost 4 bases, the J end lost 4 bases, and 8 bases lay between the germline ends. The CDR3 runs 12 residues. CDR3 coding DNA: TGCAGCGTTGCGACGGGATACAATGAGCAGTTCTTC. This translates into CSVATGYNEQFF.

The chain uses TRBV7-3 and TRBJ2-1, with D unresolved. The CDR3 spans 14 residues. The V end lost 5 bases, the J end lost 5 bases, and 13 bases lay between the germline ends. CDR1 SGHTA and CDR2 FQGTGA come from the germline V gene. CDR3: CASSRVAVNNEQFF. The CDR3 nucleotides read TGTGCCAGCAGCCGGGTGGCAGTCAACAATGAGCAGTTCTTC.

This clonotype has just a few counts. Since a much larger clone is just one base distant, this may be a read error. J is TRBJ2-5 and V is TRBV15; D unclear. The CDR3 totals 12 residues. V was trimmed by 3 bases and J by 11 bases, leaving 13 bases between them. The germline CDR1 and CDR2 sequences are LNHNV and YYDKDF (reference sequence). CDR3 nucleotide sequence: TGTGCCACCAGCAGGGGCTACAATGAGCAGTACTTC. Translation: CATSRGYNEQYF.

The genes are TRBV20-1 and TRBJ2-1, with D perhaps TRBD2 (6 bases). This CDR3 has 12 residues. V dropped 3 bases and J dropped 7 bases, with 10 bases sitting between them. In germline, CDR1 is DFQATT, CDR2 SNEGSKA (reference sequence). CDR3 region: CSARVAENEQFF. The CDR3 DNA reads as TGCAGTGCTAGGGTAGCGGAGAATGAGCAGTTCTTC.

The rearrangement joins TRBV28 to TRBJ2-1; 9 bases agree with TRBD2. V lost 7 bases, J lost 8 bases, and 6 bases stayed unmatched. Germline CDR1 MDHEN, CDR2 SYDVKM. The CDR3 runs to 13 residues. The CDR3 DNA reads TGTGCCAGCACCCTCCCTAGCGGGGATGAGCAGTTCTTC. Protein sequence: CASTLPSGDEQFF.

The chain couples TRBV7-9 to TRBJ1-1, with D possibly matching TRBD1 (6 bases). Germline lookup yields CDR1 SEHNR and CDR2 FQNEAQ (reference sequence). The CDR3 length is 13 residues. V shed 11 bases and J shed 1 base, with 14 bases lying between them. CDR3 sequence (DNA): TGTGCCGGCTTTTTGACAGGGAACACTGAAGCTTTCTTT. Its protein is CAGFLTGNTEAFF.

This rearrangement joins TRBV7-2 to TRBJ2-5; D is unresolved. The end of the DNA aligns better with TRBJ2-1, so the J call may be wrong. The CDR3 covers 13 residues. Germline CDR1 SGHTA, CDR2 FQGNSA. As DNA, the CDR3 is TGTGCCAGCAGCTTGAACCTCCAAGAGACCCAGTTCTTC. Translated, it gives CASSLNLQETQFF.

This chain uses TRBV21-1 with TRBJ2-7; whether TRBD2, the table's D call, matches the DNA was not checked. TRBV21-1 is annotated as a pseudogene. The CDR3 totals 15 residues. In nucleotides, the CDR3 is TGTGCCAGCAGCAAAGGCCGGGACCAGACCTACGAGCAGTACTTC. Encoded protein: CASSKGRDQTYEQYF.

This clonotype was recorded at least ten times. The chain is built from TRBV20-1 and TRBJ1-2; the D is unclear. Trimming pared 1 base from V and 5 bases from J, leaving 11 bases between. This CDR3 has 13 amino acids. CDR1 is DFQATT, CDR2 SNEGSKA, per germline (reference sequence). The CDR3 nucleotides read TGCAGTGCTAGAGTGGGAGGGAGTTATGGCTACACCTTC. Translating it yields CSARVGGSYGYTF.

The rearrangement joins TRBV4-1 to TRBJ2-7; 12 nucleotides align to TRBD2. CDR1 and CDR2 (germline): MGHRA, YSYEKL. Trimming took 3 bases from V and 4 from J; bases not matched to a gene: 13. The CDR3 totals 18 residues. The CDR3 DNA reads TGCGCCAGCAGCCACTTAGGCAGACTAGCGGGGGCGCGATACGAGCAGTACTTC. This encodes CASSHLGRLAGARYEQYF.

This clonotype came up a few times. A much larger clone differs from this one at a single base, so this may be a read error. This chain uses TRBV7-9 with TRBJ2-5; the match to TRBD2 covers 8 bases. Germline lookup yields CDR1 SEHNR and CDR2 FQNEAQ (reference sequence). The CDR3 loop spans 16 amino acids. The CDR3 reads CASSPMTGGVQEAQYF. For the CDR3, the DNA is TGTGCCAGCAGCCCAATGACCGGGGGGGTTCAAGAGGCCCAGTACTTC.

In regard to this clonotype: A single base separates this from a much larger clone, so it may be a read error. The CDR3 protein is CASSMGRAGGGETQYF. The DNA for the CDR3 is TGTGCCAGCAGTATGGGACGAGCGGGAGGCGGGGAGACCCAGTACTTC. The chain has TRBV6-6 and TRBJ2-7; 9 bases align to TRBD2. The closer fit of TRBJ2-5 to the DNA end suggests the J call may be wrong. CDR1 is MNHNY and CDR2 is SVGAGI in the germline V gene (reference sequence). The CDR3 loop spans 16 amino acids.

A remark on this clonotype: A much more abundant neighbour one base away suggests this may be a read error. The V call is TRBV6-6, the J call TRBJ2-1; D assignment may be TRBD1 or TRBD2 (5 bases each). The DNA end is more similar to TRBJ2-7, so the J call may be wrong. The length of the CDR3 is 16 residues. Germline V gene data show CDR1 as MNHNY and CDR2 as SVGAGI (reference sequence). In DNA form, the CDR3 reads TGTGCCAGCAGTTACTCACGGGGCCTCTCCTACAATGAGCAGTACTTC. Translation gives CASSYSRGLSYNEQYF.

Ten or more counts support this clonotype. This rearrangement joins TRBV20-1 to TRBJ2-3; 11 nucleotides line up with TRBD2. The CDR3 covers 16 residues. Germline assignment: CDR1 DFQATT and CDR2 SNEGSKA (reference sequence). V shed 5 bases and J 5 bases; nucleotides not matched to a gene: 12. CDR3 region: CSACRLAGGGGDTQYF. The CDR3 DNA sequence: TGCAGTGCTTGTCGTCTAGCGGGAGGCGGCGGAGATACGCAGTATTTT.